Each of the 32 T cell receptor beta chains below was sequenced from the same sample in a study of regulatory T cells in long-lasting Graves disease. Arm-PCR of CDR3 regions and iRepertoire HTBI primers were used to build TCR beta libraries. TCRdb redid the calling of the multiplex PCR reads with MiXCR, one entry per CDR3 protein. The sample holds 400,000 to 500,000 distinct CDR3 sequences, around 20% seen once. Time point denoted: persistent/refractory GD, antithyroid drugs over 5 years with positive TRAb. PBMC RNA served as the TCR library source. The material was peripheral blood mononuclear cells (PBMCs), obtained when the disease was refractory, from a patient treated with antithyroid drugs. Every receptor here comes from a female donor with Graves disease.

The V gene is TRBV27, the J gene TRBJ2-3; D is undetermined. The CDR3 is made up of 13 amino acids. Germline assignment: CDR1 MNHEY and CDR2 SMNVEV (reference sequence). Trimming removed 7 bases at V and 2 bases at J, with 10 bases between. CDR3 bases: TGTGCCAGCAAAGTGGGCACCACAGATACGCAGTATTTT. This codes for CASKVGTTDTQYF.

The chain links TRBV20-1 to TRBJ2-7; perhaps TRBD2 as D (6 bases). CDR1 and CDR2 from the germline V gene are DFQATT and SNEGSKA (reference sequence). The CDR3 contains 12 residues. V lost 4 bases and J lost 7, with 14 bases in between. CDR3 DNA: TGCAGTGCTAACGGGGGTCGGTTAGAGCAGTACTTC. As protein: CSANGGRLEQYF.

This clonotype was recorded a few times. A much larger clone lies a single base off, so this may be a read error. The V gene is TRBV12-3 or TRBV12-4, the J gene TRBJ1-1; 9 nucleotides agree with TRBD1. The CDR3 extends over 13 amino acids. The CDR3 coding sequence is TGTGCCAACAGTTCCGGACAGGGGAGGGTAGCTTTCTTT. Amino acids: CANSSGQGRVAFF.

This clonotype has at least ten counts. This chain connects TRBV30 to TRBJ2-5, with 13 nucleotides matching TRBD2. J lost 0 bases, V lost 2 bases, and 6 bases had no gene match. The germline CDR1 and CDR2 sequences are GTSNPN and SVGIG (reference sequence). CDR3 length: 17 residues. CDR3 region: CAWSLGLAGLYQETQYF. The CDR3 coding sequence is TGTGCCTGGAGTCTGGGACTAGCGGGACTTTACCAAGAGACCCAGTACTTC.

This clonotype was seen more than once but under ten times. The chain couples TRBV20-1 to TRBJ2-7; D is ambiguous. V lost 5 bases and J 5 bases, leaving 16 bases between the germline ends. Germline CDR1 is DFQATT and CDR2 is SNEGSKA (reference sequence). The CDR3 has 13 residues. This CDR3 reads CSAPSSAWDEQYF. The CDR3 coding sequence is TGCAGTGCTCCATCCTCCGCCTGGGACGAGCAGTACTTC.

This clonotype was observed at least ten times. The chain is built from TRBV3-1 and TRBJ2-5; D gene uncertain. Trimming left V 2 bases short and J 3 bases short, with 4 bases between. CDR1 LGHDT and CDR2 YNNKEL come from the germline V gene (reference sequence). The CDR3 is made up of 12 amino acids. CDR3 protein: CASSQSEETQYF. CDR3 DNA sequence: TGTGCCAGCAGCCAATCAGAAGAGACCCAGTACTTC.

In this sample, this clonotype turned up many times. This CDR3 is CARGTDSYGYTF. CDR3 DNA sequence: TGTGCCCGCGGAACAGATTCGTATGGCTACACCTTC. This rearrangement joins TRBV30 to TRBJ1-2; D is uncertain. This CDR3 region has 12 residues. Trimming shortened V by 8 bases and J by 5 bases, and 15 bases separated the two germline ends. CDR1 GTSNPN and CDR2 SVGIG come from the germline V gene (reference sequence).

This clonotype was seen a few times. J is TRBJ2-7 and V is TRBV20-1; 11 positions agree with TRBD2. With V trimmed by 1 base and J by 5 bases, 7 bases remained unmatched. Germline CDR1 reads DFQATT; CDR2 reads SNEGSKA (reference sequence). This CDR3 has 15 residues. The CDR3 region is CSARGGLAVVDEQYF. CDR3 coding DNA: TGCAGTGCTAGAGGGGGACTAGCGGTTGTAGACGAGCAGTACTTC.

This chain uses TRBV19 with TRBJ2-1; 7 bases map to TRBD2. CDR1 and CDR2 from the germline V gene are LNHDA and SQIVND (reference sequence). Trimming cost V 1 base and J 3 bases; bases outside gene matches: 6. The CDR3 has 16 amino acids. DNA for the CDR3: TGTGCCAGTAGTATAGGGAGCGGGGAGGTCTACAATGAGCAGTTCTTC. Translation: CASSIGSGEVYNEQFF.

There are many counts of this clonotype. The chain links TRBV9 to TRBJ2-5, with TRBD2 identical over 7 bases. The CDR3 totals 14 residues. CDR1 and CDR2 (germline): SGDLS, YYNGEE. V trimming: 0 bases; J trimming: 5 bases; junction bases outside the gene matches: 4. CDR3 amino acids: CASSVGEGDETQYF. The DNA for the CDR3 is TGTGCCAGCAGCGTAGGGGAGGGAGACGAGACCCAGTACTTC.

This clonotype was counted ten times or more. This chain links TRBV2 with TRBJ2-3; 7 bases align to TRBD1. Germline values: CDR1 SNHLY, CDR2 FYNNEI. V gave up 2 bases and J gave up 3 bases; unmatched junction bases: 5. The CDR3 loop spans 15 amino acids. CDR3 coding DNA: TGTGCCAGCAGTGAATGGGGCAGGGGGACAGATACGCAGTATTTT. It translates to CASSEWGRGTDTQYF.

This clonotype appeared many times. The CDR3 protein is CASSSGRLSKETQYF. The CDR3 bases are TGTGCCAGCAGTTCCGGTCGGCTCTCAAAAGAGACCCAGTACTTC. V gene TRBV28 combines with J gene TRBJ2-5; the D is unclear. This CDR3 spans 15 amino acids. Germline CDR1 reads MDHEN; CDR2 reads SYDVKM. With 4 bases removed from V and 3 bases from J, the gap between germline ends came to 15 bases.

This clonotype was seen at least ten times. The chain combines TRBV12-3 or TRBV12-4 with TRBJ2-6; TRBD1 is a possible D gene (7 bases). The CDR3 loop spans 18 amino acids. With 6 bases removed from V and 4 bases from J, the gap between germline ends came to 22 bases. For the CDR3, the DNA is TGTGCCAGCAGCCTTAAACGACAGGGAGGTGTGGGGGCCAACGTCCTGACTTTC. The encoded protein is CASSLKRQGGVGANVLTF.

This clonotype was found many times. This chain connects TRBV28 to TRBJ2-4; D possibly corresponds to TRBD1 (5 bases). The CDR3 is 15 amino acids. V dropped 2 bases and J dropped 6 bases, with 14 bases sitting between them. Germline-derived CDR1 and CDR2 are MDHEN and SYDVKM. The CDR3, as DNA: TGTGCCAGCAGTTTAGGACAACTTCCACCAAACATTCAGTACTTC. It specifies CASSLGQLPPNIQYF.

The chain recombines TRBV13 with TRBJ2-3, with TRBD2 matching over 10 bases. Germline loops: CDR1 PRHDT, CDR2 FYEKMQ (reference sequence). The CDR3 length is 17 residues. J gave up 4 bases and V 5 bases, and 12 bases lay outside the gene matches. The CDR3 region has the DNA TGTGCCAGCAGCCGGGGCTGGAGCGGGAGGGGATCAGATACGCAGTATTTT. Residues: CASSRGWSGRGSDTQYF.

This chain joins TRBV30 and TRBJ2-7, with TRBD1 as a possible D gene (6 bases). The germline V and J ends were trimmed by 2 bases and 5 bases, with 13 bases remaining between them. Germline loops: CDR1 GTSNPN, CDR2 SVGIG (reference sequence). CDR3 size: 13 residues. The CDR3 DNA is TGTGCCTGGAGTACCCTCACAGGGAACGAGCAGTACTTC. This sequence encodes CAWSTLTGNEQYF. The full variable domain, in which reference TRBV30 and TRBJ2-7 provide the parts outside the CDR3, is SQTIHQWPATLVQPVGSPLSLECTVEGTSNPNLYWYRQAAGRGLQLLFYSVGIGQISSEVPQNLSASRPQDRQFILSSKKLLLSDSGFYLCAWSTLTGNEQYFGPGTRLTVT.

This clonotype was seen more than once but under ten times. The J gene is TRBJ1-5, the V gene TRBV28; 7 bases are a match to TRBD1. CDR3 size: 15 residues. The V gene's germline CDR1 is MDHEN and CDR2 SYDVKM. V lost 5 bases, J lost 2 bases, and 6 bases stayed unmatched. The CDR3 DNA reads TGTGCCAGCAGTACAGGGGCGTCGGGCAATCAGCCCCAGCATTTT. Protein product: CASSTGASGNQPQHF.

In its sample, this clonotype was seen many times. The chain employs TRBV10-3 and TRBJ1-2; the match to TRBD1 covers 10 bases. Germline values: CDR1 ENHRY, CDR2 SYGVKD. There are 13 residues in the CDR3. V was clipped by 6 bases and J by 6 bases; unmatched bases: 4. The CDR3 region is CAIRDRGQDGYTF. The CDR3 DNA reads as TGTGCCATCAGAGACAGGGGGCAGGATGGCTACACCTTC.

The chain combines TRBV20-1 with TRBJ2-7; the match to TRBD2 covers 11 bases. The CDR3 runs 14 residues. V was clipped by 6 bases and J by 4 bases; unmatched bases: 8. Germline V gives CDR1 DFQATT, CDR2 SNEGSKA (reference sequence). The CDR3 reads CSAYTSGRSYEQYF. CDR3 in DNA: TGCAGTGCGTACACTAGCGGGAGATCTTACGAGCAGTACTTC.

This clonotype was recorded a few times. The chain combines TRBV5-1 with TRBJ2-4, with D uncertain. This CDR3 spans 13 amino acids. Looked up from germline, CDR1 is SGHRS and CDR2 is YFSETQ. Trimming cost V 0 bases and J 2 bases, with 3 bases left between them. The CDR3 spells CASSLDPKNIQYF. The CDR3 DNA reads TGCGCCAGCAGCTTGGACCCCAAAAACATTCAGTACTTC.

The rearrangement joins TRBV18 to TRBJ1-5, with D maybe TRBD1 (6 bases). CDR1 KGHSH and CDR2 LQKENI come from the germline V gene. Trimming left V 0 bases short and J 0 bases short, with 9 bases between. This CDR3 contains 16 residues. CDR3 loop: CASSPPPGVSNQPQHF. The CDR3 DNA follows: TGTGCCAGCTCACCACCCCCAGGGGTTAGCAATCAGCCCCAGCATTTT.

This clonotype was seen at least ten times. CDR3 region: CASSLGGGRNIQYF. DNA for the CDR3: TGTGCCAGCAGCTTGGGAGGAGGGAGAAACATTCAGTACTTC. The V and J genes are TRBV5-6 and TRBJ2-4; the D gene is possibly TRBD2 (6 bases). The V gene lost 0 bases and the J gene lost 6 bases, with 10 bases spanning the gap. This CDR3 is built from 14 residues. In germline, CDR1 is SGHDT, CDR2 YYEEEE.

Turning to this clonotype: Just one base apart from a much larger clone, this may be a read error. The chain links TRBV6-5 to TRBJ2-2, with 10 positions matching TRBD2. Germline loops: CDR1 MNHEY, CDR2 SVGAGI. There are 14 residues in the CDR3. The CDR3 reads CASSYSSLAGGLFF. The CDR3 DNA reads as TGTGCCAGCAGTTACTCGTCATTAGCGGGGGGGCTGTTTTTT.

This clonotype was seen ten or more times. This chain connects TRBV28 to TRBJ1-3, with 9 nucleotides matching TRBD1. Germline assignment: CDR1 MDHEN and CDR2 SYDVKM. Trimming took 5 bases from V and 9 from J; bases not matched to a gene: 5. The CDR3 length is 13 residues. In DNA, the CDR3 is TGTGCCAGCAGTATACAGGGGGCCGTCACCATATATTTT. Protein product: CASSIQGAVTIYF.

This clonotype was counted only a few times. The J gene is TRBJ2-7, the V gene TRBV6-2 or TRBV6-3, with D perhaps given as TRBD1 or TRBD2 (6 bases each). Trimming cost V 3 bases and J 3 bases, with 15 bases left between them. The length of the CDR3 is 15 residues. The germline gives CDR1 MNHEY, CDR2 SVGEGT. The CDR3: CASSYPRGGLYEQYF. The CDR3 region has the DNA TGTGCCAGCAGTTATCCCAGGGGAGGCCTCTACGAGCAGTACTTC.

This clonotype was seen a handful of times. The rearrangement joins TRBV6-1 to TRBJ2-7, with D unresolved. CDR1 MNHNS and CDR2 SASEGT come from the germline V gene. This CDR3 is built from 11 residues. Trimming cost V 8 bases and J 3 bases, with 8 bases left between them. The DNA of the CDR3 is TGTGCCAGCGCAAAAGGCTACGAGCAGTACTTC. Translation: CASAKGYEQYF.

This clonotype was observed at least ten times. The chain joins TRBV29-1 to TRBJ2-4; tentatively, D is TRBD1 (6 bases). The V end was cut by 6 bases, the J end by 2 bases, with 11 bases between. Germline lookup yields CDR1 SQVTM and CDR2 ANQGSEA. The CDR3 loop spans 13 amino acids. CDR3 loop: CSVKQGSKNIQYF. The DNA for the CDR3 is TGCAGCGTAAAACAGGGATCCAAAAACATTCAGTACTTC.

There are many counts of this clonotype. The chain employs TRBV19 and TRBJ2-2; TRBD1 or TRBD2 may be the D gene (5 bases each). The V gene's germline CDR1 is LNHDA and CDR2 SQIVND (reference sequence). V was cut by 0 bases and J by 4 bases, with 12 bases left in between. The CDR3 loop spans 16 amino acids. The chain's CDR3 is CASSIDAGTATGELFF. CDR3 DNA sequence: TGTGCCAGTAGTATAGATGCAGGGACGGCCACCGGGGAGCTGTTTTTT. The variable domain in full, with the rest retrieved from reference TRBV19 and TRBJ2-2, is DGGITQSPKYLFRKEGQNVTLSCEQNLNHDAMYWYRQDPGQGLRLIYYSQIVNDFQKGDIAEGYSVSREKKESFPLTVTSAQKNPTAFYLCASSIDAGTATGELFFGEGSRLTVL.

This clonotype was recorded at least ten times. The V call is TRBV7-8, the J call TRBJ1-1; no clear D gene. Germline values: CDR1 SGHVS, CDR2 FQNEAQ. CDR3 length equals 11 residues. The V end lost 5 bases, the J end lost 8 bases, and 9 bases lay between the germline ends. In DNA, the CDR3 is TGTGCCAGCAGCCCCGGGATCGAAGCTTTCTTT. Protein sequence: CASSPGIEAFF.

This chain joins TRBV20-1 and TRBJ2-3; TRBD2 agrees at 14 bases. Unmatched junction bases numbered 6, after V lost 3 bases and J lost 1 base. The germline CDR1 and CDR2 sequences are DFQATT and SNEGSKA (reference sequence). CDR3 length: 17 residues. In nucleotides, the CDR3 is TGCAGTGCTAGTTGGGGACTAGCGGGAGATGGCACAGATACGCAGTATTTT. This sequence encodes CSASWGLAGDGTDTQYF.

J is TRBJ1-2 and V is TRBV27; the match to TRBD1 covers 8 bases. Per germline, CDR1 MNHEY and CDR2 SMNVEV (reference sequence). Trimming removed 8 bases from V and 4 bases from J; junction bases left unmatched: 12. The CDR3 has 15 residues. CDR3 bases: TGTGCCAGCGGGAGCACGACAGGGGCGAGCTATGGCTACACCTTC. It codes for CASGSTTGASYGYTF.

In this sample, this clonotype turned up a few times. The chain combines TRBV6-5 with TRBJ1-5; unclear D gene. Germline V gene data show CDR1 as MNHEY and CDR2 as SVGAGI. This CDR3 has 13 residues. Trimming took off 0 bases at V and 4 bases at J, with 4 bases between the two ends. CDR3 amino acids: CASSYSRNQPQHF. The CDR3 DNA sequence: TGTGCCAGCAGTTACTCGCGTAATCAGCCCCAGCATTTT.